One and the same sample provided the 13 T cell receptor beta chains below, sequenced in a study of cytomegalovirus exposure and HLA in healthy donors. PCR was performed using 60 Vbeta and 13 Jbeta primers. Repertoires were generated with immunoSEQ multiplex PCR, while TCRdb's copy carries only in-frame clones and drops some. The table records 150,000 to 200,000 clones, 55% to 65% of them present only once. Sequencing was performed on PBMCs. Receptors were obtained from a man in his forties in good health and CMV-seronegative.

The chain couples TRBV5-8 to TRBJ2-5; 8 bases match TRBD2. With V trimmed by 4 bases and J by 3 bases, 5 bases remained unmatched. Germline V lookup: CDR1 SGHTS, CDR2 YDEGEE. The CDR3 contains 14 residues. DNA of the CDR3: TGTGCCAGCAGCAGGAGGGGACTAGAAGAGACCCAGTACTTC. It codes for CASSRRGLEETQYF.

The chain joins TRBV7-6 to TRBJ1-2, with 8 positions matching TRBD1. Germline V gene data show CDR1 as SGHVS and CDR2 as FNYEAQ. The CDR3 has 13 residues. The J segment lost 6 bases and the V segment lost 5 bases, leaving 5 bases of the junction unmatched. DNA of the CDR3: TGTGCCAGCAGCCTCCAGGGGGCTAATGGCTACACCTTC. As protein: CASSLQGANGYTF.

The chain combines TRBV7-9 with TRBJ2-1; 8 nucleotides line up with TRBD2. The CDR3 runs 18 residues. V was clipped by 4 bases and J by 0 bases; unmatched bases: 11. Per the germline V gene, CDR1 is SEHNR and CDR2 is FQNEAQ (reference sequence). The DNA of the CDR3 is TGTGCCAGCAGCTCCCCCCGGAAGCGGGAGAGCTCCTACAATGAGCAGTTCTTC. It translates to CASSSPRKRESSYNEQFF.

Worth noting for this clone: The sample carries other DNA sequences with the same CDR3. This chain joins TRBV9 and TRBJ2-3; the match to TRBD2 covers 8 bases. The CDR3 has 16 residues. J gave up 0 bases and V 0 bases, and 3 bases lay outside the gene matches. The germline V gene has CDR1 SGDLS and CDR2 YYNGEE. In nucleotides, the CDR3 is TGTGCCAGCAGCGTAGGGGCTAGCGGGAGCACAGATACGCAGTATTTT. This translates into CASSVGASGSTDTQYF.

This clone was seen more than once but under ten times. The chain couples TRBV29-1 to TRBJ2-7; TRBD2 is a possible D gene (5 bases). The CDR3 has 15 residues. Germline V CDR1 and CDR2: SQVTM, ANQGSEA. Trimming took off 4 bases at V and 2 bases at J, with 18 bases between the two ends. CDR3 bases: TGCAGCGTTGGAGGGAGCCTAGTGAGCCCCTACGAGCAGTACTTC. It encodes CSVGGSLVSPYEQYF.

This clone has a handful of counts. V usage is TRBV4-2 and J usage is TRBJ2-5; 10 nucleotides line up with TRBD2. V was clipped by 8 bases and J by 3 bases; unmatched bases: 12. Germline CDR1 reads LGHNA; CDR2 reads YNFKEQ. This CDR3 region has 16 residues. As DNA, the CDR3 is TGTGCCAGCCCCACGCGGGGTAGCGGGGGGAAAGAGACCCAGTACTTC. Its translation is CASPTRGSGGKETQYF.

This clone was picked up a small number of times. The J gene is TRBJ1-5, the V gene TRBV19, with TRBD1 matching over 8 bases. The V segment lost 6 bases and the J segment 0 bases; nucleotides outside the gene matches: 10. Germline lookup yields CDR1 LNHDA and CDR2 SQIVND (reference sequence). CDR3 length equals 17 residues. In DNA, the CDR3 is TGTGCCAGTAGGGAAAGGACAGGGTCGAATAGCAATCAGCCCCAGCATTTT. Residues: CASRERTGSNSNQPQHF. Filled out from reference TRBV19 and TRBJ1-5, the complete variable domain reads DGGITQSPKYLFRKEGQNVTLSCEQNLNHDAMYWYRQDPGQGLRLIYYSQIVNDFQKGDIAEGYSVSREKKESFPLTVTSAQKNPTAFYLCASRERTGSNSNQPQHFGDGTRLSIL.

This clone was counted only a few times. The CDR3 here is CASSSGDSNYGYTF. In DNA, the CDR3 is TGTGCCAGCAGCTCTGGGGACAGTAACTATGGCTACACCTTC. This sequence joins TRBV5-6 and TRBJ1-2; 7 bases fit TRBD1. The V gene end was trimmed by 3 bases and the J gene end by 1 base; junction bases not matched to a gene: 3. This CDR3 is built from 14 residues. Per germline, CDR1 SGHDT and CDR2 YYEEEE.

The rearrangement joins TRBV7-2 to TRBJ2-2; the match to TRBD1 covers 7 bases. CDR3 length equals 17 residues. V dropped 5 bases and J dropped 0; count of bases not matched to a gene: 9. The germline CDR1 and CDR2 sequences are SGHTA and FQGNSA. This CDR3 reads CASSRQGVGTNTGELFF. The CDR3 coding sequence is TGTGCCAGCAGCCGACAGGGCGTGGGGACGAACACCGGGGAGCTGTTTTTT.

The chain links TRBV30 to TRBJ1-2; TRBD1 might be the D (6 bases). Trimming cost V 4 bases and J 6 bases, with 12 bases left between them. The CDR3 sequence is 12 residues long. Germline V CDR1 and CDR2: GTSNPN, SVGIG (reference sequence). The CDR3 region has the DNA TGTGCCTGGACTTCAACAGGGAATGGCTACACCTTC. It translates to CAWTSTGNGYTF.

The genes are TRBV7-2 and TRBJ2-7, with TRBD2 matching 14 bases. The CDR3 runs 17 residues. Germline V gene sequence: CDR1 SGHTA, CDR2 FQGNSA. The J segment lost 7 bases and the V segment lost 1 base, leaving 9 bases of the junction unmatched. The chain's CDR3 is CASSLGAGTSGRTEQYF. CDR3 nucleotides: TGTGCCAGCAGCTTAGGAGCAGGGACTAGCGGGAGAACGGAGCAGTACTTC. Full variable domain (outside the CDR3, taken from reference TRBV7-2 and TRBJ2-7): GAGVSQSPSNKVTEKGKDVELRCDPISGHTALYWYRQSLGQGLEFLIYFQGNSAPDKSGLPSDRFSAERTGGSVSTLTIQRTQQEDSAVYLCASSLGAGTSGRTEQYFGPGTRLTVT.

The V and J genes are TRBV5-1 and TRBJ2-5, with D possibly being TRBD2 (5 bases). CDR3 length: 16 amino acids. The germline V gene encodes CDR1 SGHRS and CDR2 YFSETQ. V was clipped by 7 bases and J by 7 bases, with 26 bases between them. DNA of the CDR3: TGCGCCAGCGCCGACTTCAGAGGAGGAAGGATAGGGACCCAGTACTTC. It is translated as CASADFRGGRIGTQYF.

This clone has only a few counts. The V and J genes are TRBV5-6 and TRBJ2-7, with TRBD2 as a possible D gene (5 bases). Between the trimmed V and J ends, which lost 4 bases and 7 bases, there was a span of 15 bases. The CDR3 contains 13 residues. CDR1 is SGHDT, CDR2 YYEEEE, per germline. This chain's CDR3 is CASSTGSWREQYF. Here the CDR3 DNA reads TGTGCCAGCAGCACCGGGTCTTGGAGGGAGCAGTACTTC.